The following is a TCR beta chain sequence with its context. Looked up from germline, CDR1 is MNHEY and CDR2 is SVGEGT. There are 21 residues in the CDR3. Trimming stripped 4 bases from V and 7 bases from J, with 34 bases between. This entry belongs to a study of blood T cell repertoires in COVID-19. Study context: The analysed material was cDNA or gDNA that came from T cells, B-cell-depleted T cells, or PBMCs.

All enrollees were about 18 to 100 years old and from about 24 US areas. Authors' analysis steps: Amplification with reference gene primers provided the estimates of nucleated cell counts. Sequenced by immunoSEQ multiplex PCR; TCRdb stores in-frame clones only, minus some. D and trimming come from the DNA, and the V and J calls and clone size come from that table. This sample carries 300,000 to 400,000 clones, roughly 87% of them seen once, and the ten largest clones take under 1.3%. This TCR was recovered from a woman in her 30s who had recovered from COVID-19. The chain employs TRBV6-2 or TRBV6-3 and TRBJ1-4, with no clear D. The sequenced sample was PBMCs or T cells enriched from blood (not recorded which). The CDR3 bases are TGTGCCAGCAGTTCCTCCCACCCGACACCGGGCACCTTGATACTAGGTGAAAAACTGTTTTTT. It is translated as CASSSSHPTPGTLILGEKLFF.